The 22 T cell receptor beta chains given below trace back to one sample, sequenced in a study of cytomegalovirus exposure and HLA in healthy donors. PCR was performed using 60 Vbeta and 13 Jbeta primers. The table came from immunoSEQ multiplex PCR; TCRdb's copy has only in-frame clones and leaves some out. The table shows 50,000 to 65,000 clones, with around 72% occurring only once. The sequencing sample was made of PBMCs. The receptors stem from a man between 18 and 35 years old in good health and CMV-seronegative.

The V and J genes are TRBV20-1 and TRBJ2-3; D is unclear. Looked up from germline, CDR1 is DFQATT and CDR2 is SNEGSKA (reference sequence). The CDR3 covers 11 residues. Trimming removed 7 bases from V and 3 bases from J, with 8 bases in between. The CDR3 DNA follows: TGCAGTGGAGGAGTGACAGATACGCAGTATTTT. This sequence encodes CSGGVTDTQYF.

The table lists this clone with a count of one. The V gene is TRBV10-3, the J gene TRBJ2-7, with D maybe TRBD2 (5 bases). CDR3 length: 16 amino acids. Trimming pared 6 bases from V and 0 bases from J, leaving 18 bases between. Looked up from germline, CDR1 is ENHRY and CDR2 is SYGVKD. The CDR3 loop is CAISPSGGSYSYEQYF. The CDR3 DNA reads TGTGCCATCAGCCCCAGTGGCGGGTCCTACTCCTACGAGCAGTACTTC.

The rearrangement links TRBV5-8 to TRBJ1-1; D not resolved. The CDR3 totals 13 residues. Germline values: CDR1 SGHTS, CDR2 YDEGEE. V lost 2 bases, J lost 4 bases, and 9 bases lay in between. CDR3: CASSLSLTTEAFF. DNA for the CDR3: TGTGCCAGCAGCTTATCTCTAACCACTGAAGCTTTCTTT.

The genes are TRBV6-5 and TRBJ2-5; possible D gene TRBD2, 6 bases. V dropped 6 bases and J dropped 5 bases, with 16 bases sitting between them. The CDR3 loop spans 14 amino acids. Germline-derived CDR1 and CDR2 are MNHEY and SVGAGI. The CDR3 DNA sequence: TGTGCCAGCAGGGCCAGGGCGGGGTGGGAGACCCAGTACTTC. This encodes CASRARAGWETQYF.

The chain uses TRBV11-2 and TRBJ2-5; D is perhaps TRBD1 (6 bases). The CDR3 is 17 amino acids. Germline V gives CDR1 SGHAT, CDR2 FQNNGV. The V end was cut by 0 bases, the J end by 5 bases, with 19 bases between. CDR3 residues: CASSLDGLGAQDETQYF. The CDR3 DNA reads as TGTGCCAGCAGCTTAGATGGGTTGGGGGCCCAGGATGAGACCCAGTACTTC.

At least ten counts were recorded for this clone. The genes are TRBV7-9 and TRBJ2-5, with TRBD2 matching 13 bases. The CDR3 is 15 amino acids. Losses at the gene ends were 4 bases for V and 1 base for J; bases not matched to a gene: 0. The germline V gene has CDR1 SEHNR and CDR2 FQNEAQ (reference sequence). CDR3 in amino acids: CASSWTSGSQETQYF. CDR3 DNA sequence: TGTGCCAGCAGCTGGACTAGCGGGAGCCAAGAGACCCAGTACTTC.

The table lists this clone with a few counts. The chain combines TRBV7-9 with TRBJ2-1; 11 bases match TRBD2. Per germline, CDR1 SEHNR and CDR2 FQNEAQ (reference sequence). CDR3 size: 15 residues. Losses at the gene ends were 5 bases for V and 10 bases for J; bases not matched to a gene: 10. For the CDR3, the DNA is TGTGCCAGCAGCCCACTAGCGGGAGACCTGCGAGAGCAGTTCTTC. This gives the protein CASSPLAGDLREQFF.

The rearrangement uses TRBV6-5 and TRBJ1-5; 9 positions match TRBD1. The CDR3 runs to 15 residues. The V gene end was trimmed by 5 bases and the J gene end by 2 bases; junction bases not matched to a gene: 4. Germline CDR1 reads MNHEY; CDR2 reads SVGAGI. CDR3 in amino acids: CASSRRQGGNQPQHF. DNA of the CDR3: TGTGCCAGCAGTCGCAGACAGGGGGGCAATCAGCCCCAGCATTTT.

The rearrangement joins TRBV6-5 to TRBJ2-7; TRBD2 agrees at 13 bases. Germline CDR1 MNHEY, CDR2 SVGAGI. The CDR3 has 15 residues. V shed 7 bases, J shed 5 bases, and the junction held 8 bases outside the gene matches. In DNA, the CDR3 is TGTGCCAGCAACCGACTAGCGGGAGGAGGAGACGAGCAGTACTTC. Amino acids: CASNRLAGGGDEQYF.

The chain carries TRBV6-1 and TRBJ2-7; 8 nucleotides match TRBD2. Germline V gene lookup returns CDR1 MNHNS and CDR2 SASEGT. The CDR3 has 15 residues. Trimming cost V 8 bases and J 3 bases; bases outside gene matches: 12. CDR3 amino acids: CASVPSSGGLYEQYF. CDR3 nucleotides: TGTGCCAGCGTACCTAGCTCGGGAGGGCTCTACGAGCAGTACTTC.

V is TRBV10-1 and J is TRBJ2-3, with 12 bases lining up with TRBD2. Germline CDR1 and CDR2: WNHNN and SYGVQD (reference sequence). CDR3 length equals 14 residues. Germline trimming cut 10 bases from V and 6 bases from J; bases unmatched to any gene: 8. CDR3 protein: CAKRLAGDLDTQYF. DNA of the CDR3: TGCGCCAAAAGACTAGCGGGAGATTTGGATACGCAGTATTTT.

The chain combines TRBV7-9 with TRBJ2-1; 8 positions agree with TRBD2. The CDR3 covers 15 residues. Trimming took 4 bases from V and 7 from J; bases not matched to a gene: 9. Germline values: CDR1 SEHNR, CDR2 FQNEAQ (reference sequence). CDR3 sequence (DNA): TGTGCCAGCAGCTCCCAAGCGGGAGAATTAAATGAGCAGTTCTTC. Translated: CASSSQAGELNEQFF.

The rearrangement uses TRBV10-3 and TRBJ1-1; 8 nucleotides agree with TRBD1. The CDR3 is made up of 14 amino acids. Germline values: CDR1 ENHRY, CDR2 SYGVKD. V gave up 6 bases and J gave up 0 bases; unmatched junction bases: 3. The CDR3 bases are TGTGCCATCAGGCAGGGACAGGTGAACACTGAAGCTTTCTTT. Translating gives CAIRQGQVNTEAFF.

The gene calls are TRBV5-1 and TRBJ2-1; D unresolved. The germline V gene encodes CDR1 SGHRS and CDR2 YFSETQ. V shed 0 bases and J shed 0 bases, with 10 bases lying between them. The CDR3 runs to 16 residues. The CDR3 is CASSLAGGTSYNEQFF. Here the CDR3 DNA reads TGCGCCAGCAGCTTGGCCGGCGGAACCTCCTACAATGAGCAGTTCTTC.

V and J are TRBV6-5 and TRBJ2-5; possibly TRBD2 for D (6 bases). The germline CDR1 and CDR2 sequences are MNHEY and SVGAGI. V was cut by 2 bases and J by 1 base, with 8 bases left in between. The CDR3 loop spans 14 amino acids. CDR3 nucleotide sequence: TGTGCCAGCAGTTACGTGCGGGGCCAAGAGACCCAGTACTTC. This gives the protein CASSYVRGQETQYF.

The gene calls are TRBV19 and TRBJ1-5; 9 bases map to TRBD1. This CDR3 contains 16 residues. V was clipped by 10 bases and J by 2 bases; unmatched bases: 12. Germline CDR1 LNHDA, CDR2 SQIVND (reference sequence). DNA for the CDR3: TGTGCCACGTCCCCAGTGGACAGGGGTGGCAATCAGCCCCAGCATTTT. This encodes CATSPVDRGGNQPQHF.

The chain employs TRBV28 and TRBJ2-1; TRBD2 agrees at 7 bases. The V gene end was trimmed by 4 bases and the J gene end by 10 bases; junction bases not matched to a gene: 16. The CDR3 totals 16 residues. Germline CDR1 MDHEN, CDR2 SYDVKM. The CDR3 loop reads CASSSPSGNASPEQFF. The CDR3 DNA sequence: TGTGCCAGCAGTTCACCGAGCGGGAACGCCTCCCCGGAGCAGTTCTTC. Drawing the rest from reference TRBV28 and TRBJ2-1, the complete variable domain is DVKVTQSSRYLVKRTGEKVFLECVQDMDHENMFWYRQDPGLGLRLIYFSYDVKMKEKGDIPEGYSVSREKKERFSLILESASTNQTSMYLCASSSPSGNASPEQFFGPGTRLTVL.

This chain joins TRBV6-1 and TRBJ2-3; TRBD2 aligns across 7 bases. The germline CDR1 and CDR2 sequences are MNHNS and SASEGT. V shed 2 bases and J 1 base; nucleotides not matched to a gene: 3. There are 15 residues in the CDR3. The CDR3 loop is CASSEMAGGTDTQYF. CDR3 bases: TGTGCCAGCAGTGAAATGGCGGGGGGCACAGATACGCAGTATTTT.

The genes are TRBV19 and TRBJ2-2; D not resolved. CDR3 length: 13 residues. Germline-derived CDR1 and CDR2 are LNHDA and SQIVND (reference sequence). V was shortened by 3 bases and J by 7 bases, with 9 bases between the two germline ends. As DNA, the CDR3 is TGTGCCAGTAGTATTGCGAAGATCGGGGAGCTGTTTTTT. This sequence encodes CASSIAKIGELFF.

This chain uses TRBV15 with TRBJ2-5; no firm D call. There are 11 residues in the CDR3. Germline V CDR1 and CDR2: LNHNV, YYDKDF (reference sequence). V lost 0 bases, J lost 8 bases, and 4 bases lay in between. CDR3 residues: CATSRDITQYF. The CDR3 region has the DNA TGTGCCACCAGCAGAGATATTACCCAGTACTTC.

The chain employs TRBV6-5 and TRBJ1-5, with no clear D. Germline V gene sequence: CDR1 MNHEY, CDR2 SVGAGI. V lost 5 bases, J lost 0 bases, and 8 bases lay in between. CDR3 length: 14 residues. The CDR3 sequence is CASSRQYSNQPQHF. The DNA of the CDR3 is TGTGCCAGCAGTCGACAATATAGCAATCAGCCCCAGCATTTT.

The CDR3, as DNA: TGTGCCACCAAAGCAGGGCACAGGGTGTCCGGGGAGCTGTTTTTT. It specifies CATKAGHRVSGELFF. This chain uses TRBV6-5 with TRBJ2-2; maybe TRBD1 (6 bases). Germline-derived CDR1 and CDR2 are MNHEY and SVGAGI. The CDR3 is 15 residues long. With 10 bases removed from V and 6 bases from J, the gap between germline ends came to 21 bases.